This T cell receptor (beta chain) was found in a study of T cells in Graves' hyperthyroidism and ophthalmopathy. Germline CDR1 reads GTSNPN; CDR2 reads SVGIG (reference sequence). Losses at the gene ends were 0 bases for V and 0 bases for J; bases not matched to a gene: 5. The CDR3 sequence is 15 residues long. TCR beta CDR3 regions were amplified from RNA transcripts. A first-round RT-PCR of the TCR CDR3 used the HTBI primer set. TCRdb re-called the multiplex PCR reads through MiXCR, storing one row per CDR3 protein. The sample includes 310,000 or so distinct CDR3 sequences, approximately 15% of them seen just once. A patient was excluded if there was uncontrolled infection, other autoimmune disease, pregnancy or lactation. Study findings and constraints: Ophthalmopathy prediction by the model preceded onset by a median approximately 5.9 months.

In the case of this clonotype: The antigen is not known.

The source is a woman in her sixties or seventies with Graves' ophthalmopathy. V and J are TRBV30 and TRBJ2-7; 7 bases are shared with TRBD2. The sequenced material came from blood. The CDR3 DNA reads as TGTGCCTGGAGTGTTTTGGGGACTAACTCCTACGAGCAGTACTTC. Translating it yields CAWSVLGTNSYEQYF.